This TCR beta chain was found in a study of early T cells in non-severe SARS-CoV-2 infection. Study in general: Bulk RNA from unsorted whole blood was sequenced; chains were unpaired.

This CDR3 spans 16 amino acids. V lost 2 bases, J lost 5 bases, and 15 bases lay in between. Germline CDR1 reads MNHNS; CDR2 reads SASEGT. Individual cDNA molecules were tagged with unique molecular identifiers, the study reported. TCRdb itself ran the 5' RACE reads through MiXCR, one entry per CDR3 protein. Among around 60,000 distinct CDR3 sequences listed, roughly 13% were seen once. The clonotype originates from an adult who was a healthcare worker with PCR-confirmed SARS-CoV-2 infection or an uninfected control (not recorded which). The sequenced sample consisted of whole blood. This chain connects TRBV6-1 to TRBJ1-4; a possible D gene is TRBD1 (6 bases). CDR3 sequence (DNA): TGTGCCAGCAGTGAATTTGGGGGCGGGGAAAATGAAAAACTGTTTTTT. Translation: CASSEFGGGENEKLFF.